Below, one T cell receptor (beta chain) is given with its context. Repertoires were generated with immunoSEQ multiplex PCR, while TCRdb's copy carries only in-frame clones and drops some. This sample has approximately 63,000 clones, with 91% found just once. This CDR3 is built from 15 residues. CDR1 is LNHDA and CDR2 is SQIVND in the germline V gene (reference sequence). V lost 4 bases and J lost 1, with 13 bases in between. This sample is part of a study of T cell changes during pregnancy in multiple sclerosis. The sequence came from a female donor in good health, enrolled as a control in a pregnancy study. The sequences come from peripheral blood, collected in the third trimester of pregnancy. The chain recombines TRBV19 with TRBJ1-1; a weak D match, TRBD1 (6 bases). Written as DNA, the CDR3 is TGTGCCAGTAGTACCCAGAGGACAGCGAACACTGAAGCTTTCTTT. This encodes CASSTQRTANTEAFF.